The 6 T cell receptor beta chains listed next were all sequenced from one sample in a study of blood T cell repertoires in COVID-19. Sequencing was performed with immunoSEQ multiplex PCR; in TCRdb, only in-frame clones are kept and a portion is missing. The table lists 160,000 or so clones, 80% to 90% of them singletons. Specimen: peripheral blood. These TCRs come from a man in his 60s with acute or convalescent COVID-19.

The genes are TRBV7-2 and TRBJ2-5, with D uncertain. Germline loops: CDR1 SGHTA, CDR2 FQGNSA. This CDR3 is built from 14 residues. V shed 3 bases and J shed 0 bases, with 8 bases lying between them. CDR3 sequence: CASSFPDYQETQYF. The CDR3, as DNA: TGTGCCAGCAGCTTTCCAGACTACCAAGAGACCCAGTACTTC.

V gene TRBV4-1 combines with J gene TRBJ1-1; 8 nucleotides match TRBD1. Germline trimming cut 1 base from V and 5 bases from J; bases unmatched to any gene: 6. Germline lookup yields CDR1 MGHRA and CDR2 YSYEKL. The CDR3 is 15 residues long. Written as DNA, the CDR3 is TGCGCCAGCAGCCAAGCCTACAGGGGGAAGACTGAAGCTTTCTTT. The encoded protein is CASSQAYRGKTEAFF.

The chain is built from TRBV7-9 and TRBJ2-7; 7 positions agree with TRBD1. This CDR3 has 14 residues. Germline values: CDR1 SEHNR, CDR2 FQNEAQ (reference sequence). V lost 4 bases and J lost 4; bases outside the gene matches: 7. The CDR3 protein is CASSSPTGKYEQYF. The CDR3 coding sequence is TGTGCCAGCAGCTCGCCGACAGGGAAATACGAGCAGTACTTC.

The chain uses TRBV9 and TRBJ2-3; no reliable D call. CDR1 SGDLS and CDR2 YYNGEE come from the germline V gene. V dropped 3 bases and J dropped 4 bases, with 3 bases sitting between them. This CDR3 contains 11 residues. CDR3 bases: TGTGCCAGCAGCGCGTCAGATACGCAGTATTTT. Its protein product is CASSASDTQYF.

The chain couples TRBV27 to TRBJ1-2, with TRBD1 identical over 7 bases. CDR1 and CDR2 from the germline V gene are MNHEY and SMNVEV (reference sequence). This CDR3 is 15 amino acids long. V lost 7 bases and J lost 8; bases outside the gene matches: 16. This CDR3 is CASTSSLDRARGYTF. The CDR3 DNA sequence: TGTGCCAGCACGTCCTCCCTTGACAGGGCAAGAGGCTACACCTTC.

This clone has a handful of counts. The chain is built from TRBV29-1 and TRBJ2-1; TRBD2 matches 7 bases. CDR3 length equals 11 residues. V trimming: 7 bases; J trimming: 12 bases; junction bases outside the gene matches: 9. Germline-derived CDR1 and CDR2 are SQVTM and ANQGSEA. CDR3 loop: CSAWMASGQFF. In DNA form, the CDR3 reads TGCAGCGCCTGGATGGCTAGCGGGCAGTTCTTC.